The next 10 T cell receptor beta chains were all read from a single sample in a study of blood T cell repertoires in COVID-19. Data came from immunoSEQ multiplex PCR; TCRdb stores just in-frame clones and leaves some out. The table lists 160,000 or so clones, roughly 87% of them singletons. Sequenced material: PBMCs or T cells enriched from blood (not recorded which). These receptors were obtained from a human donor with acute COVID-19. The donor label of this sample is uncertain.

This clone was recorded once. The CDR3, as DNA: TGTGCCAGCAGCCTCACTAGCGGGGGCCTCTTCCAAGAGACCCAGTACTTC. The encoded protein is CASSLTSGGLFQETQYF. This chain links TRBV7-2 with TRBJ2-5; 11 nucleotides align to TRBD2. CDR1 is SGHTA and CDR2 is FQGNSA in the germline V gene. This CDR3 spans 17 amino acids. The V and J ends lost 5 bases and 1 base, in that order; junction bases with no gene match: 9.

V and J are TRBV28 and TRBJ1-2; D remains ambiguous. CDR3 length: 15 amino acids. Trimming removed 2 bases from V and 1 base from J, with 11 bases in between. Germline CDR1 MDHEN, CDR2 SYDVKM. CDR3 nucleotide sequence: TGTGCCAGCAGTTTAAGTAGTCGGGTTAACTATGGCTACACCTTC. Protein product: CASSLSSRVNYGYTF.

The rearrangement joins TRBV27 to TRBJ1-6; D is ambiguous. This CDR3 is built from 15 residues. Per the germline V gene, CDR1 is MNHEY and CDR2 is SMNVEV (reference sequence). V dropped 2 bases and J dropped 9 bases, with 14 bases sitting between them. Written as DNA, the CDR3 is TGTGCCAGCAGTTTAGAGGGAGGGTTGGTTTCACCCCTCCACTTT. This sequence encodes CASSLEGGLVSPLHF.

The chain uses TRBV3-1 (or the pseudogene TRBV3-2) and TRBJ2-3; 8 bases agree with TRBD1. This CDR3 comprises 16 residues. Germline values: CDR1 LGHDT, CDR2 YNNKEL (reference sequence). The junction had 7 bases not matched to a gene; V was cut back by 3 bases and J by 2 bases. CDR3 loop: CASSHRQGRNTDTQYF. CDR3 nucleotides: TGTGCCAGCAGCCACCGACAGGGGCGTAACACAGATACGCAGTATTTT.

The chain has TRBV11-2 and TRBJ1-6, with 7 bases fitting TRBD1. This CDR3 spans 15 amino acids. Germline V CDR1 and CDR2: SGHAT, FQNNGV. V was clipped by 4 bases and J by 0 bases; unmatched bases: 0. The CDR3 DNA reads TGTGCCAGCAGCTCAGGGGGCTCCTATAATTCACCCCTCCACTTT. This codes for CASSSGGSYNSPLHF.

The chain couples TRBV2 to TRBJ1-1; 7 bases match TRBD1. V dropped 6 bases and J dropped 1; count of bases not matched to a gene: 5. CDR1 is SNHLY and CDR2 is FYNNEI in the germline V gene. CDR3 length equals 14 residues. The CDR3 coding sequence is TGTGCCAGCAGGACAGGACAGGCGAACACTGAAGCTTTCTTT. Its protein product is CASRTGQANTEAFF.

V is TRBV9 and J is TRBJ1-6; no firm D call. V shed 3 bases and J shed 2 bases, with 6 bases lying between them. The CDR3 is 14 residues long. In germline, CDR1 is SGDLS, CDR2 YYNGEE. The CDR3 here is CASSARPYNSPLHF. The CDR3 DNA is TGTGCCAGCAGCGCCCGTCCCTATAATTCACCCCTCCACTTT.

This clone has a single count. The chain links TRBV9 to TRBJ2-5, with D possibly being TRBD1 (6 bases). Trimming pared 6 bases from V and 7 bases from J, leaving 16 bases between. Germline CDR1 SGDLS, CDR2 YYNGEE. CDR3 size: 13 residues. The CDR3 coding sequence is TGTGCCAGCAATCTACAGGGTGCTGGGACCCAGTACTTC. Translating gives CASNLQGAGTQYF.

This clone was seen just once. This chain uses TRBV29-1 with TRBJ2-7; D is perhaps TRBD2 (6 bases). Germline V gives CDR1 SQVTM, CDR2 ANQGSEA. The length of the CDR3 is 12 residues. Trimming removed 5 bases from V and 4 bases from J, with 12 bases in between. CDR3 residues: CSVRIGSYEQYF. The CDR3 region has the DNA TGCAGCGTTCGGATCGGGAGTTACGAGCAGTACTTC.

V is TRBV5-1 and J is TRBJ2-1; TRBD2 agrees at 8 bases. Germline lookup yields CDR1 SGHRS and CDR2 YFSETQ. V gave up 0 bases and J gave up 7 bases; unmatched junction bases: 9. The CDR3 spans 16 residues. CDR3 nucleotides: TGCGCCAGCAGCTTGGCCTTTCGGGGGGGCAGGAATGAGCAGTTCTTC. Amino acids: CASSLAFRGGRNEQFF.